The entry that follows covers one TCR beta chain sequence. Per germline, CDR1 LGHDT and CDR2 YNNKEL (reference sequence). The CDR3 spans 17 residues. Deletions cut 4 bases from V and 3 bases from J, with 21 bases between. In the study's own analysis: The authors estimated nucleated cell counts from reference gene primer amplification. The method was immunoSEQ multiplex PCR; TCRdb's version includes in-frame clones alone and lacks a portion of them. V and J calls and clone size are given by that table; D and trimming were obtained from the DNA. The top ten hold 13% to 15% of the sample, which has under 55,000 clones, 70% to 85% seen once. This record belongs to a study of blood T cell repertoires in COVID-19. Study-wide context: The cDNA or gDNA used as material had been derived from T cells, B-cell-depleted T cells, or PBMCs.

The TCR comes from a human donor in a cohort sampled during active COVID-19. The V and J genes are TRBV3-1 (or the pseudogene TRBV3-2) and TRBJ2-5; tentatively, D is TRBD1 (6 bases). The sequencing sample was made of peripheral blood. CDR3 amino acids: CASSPIRGSPRKETQYF. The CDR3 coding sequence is TGTGCCAGCAGCCCAATTAGGGGGTCCCCAAGGAAAGAGACCCAGTACTTC.